Listed here is a single TCR beta chain. These data are taken from a study of blood T cell repertoires in COVID-19. At the level of the study: There were acute and convalescent COVID-19 samples, and they came from the United States, Italy and Spain. T cells, B-cell-depleted T cells, or PBMCs supplied cDNA or gDNA.

As processed by the authors: Amplifying reference gene primers gave estimates of nucleated cell counts. Sequencing was performed with immunoSEQ multiplex PCR; in TCRdb, only in-frame clones are kept and a portion is missing. V and J calls and clone size come straight from that table; D and trimming were deduced from the DNA. The table has some 150,000 clones, 80% to 90% seen once; the top ten hold approximately 2.5%. The CDR3 totals 15 residues. Germline V gene sequence: CDR1 LNHDA, CDR2 SQIVND (reference sequence). Trimming stripped 3 bases from V and 2 bases from J, with 12 bases between. The sequenced sample consisted of peripheral blood. This TCR was sampled from a human donor with acute or convalescent COVID-19. The donor label of this sample is uncertain. The J gene is TRBJ2-3, the V gene TRBV19; possible D gene TRBD2, 6 bases. Written as DNA, the CDR3 is TGTGCCAGTAGTATTTCAGGGACTTCCACAGATACGCAGTATTTT. Translation: CASSISGTSTDTQYF.